This paragraph covers one T cell receptor beta chain sequence. Its antigen is still unknown. Unrecorded immune exposures were likely, despite nominal health at sampling. The record originates from a study of cytomegalovirus exposure and HLA in healthy donors. Findings of the study overall: Productive rates of about 90% or about 30% were seen for most TCR beta V segments in an earlier analysis.

Germline trimming cut 6 bases from V and 7 bases from J; bases unmatched to any gene: 18. This CDR3 has 18 residues. The V gene's germline CDR1 is KGHSH and CDR2 LQKENI. The PCR had 60 Vbeta and 13 Jbeta primers. The table came from immunoSEQ multiplex PCR; TCRdb's copy has only in-frame clones and leaves some out. The table has some 150,000 clones, just under 85% seen once. The sample comprised PBMCs. The rearrangement joins TRBV18 to TRBJ2-1; 10 bases fit TRBD2. The source is a woman aged 40 to 50 in good health and CMV-seronegative. CDR3 residues: CASSSPGTSGIGLNEQFF. For the CDR3, the DNA is TGTGCCAGCTCCTCACCTGGAACTAGCGGGATTGGGTTGAATGAGCAGTTCTTC.